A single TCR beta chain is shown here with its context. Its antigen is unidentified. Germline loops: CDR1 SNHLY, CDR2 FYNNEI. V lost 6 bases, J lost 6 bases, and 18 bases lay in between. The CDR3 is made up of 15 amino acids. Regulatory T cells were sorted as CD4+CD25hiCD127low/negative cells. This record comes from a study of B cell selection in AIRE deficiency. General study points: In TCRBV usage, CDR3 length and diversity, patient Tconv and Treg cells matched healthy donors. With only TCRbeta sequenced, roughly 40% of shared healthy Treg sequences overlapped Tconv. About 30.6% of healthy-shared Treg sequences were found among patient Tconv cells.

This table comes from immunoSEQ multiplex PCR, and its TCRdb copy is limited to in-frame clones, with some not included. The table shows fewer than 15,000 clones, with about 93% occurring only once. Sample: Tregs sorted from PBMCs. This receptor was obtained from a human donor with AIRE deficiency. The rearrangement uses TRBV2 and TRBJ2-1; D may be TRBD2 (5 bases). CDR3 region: CASSRGRTEGNEQFF. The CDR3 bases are TGTGCCAGCAGCCGGGGTAGGACCGAGGGCAATGAGCAGTTCTTC.